This T cell receptor beta chain originates from a study of blood T cell repertoires in COVID-19. Assay: immunoSEQ multiplex PCR; the TCRdb copy retains only in-frame clones and omits some. The sample consists of roughly 200,000 clones, roughly 87% of them appearing once. Trimming at V came to 3 bases and at J to 3 bases, leaving 8 bases not matched to a gene. Germline V gene data show CDR1 as KGHSH and CDR2 as LQKENI. The CDR3 sequence is 16 residues long. This TCR derives from a woman between 18 and 30 years old who had recovered from COVID-19. The chain employs TRBV18 and TRBJ2-1, with TRBD1 identical over 7 bases. The specimen sequenced was peripheral blood. The CDR3 DNA sequence: TGTGCCAGCTCACCCTCCGACAGGGTCGTCTACAATGAGCAGTTCTTC. It specifies CASSPSDRVVYNEQFF.